The 2 T cell receptor beta chains below come from one sample, sequenced in a study of blood T cell repertoires in COVID-19. Assay used: immunoSEQ multiplex PCR; TCRdb lists only in-frame clones, some missing. The sample has around 170,000 clones; roughly 78% are singletons. Sequencing was performed on peripheral blood. These receptors all stem from a man in his sixties or seventies with active or convalescent COVID-19.

The chain is built from TRBV19 and TRBJ1-2; 8 nucleotides match TRBD1. J lost 1 base, V lost 4 bases, and 8 bases had no gene match. Germline V gene lookup returns CDR1 LNHDA and CDR2 SQIVND (reference sequence). This CDR3 is built from 16 residues. CDR3 sequence reads: CASSTLTGEGNYGYTF. The CDR3 DNA follows: TGTGCCAGTAGTACTCTGACAGGGGAAGGTAACTATGGCTACACCTTC.

This clone was picked up one time. The rearrangement uses TRBV18 and TRBJ1-2; TRBD1 is a possible D gene (6 bases). The germline V gene encodes CDR1 KGHSH and CDR2 LQKENI. Trimming cost V 3 bases and J 8 bases, with 16 bases left between them. The CDR3 contains 14 residues. The CDR3 region has the DNA TGTGCCAGCTCACCCCCCACGTACAGGGAAGGCTACACCTTC. Translating gives CASSPPTYREGYTF.